This T cell receptor beta chain is from a study of OX40 agonist ivuxolimab in advanced cancers. Study-wide context: Earlier anti-PD-1, anti-PD-L1 or anti-CTLA-4 therapy was permitted; over 35% had received some. Study-wide findings and caveats: Determination of antigen specificity was not performed for the expanded peripheral T cells. Partly responding patients at 0.1-3.0 mg/kg showed some of the smallest clonal expansion. Certain nonresponders likewise exhibited a low normalized T-cell clonal expansion.

Assay: immunoSEQ multiplex PCR; the TCRdb copy retains only in-frame clones and omits some. The table records around 100,000 clones, around 90% of them present only once. The germline gives CDR1 KGHSH, CDR2 LQKENI. V was cut by 0 bases and J by 2 bases, with 8 bases left in between. The CDR3 extends over 16 amino acids. This clone was seen a single time. Its antigen is unidentified. The V gene is TRBV18, the J gene TRBJ2-6; D is unclear. The material was CD4+ or CD8+ T cells sorted from blood, obtained in a trial of the OX40 agonist ivuxolimab. This clonotype was sampled from an adult with an advanced solid tumor such as melanoma, head and neck, liver or kidney cancer. The CDR3 region is CASSPPITTGANVLTF. CDR3 in DNA: TGTGCCAGCTCACCACCGATTACGACTGGGGCCAACGTCCTGACTTTC.